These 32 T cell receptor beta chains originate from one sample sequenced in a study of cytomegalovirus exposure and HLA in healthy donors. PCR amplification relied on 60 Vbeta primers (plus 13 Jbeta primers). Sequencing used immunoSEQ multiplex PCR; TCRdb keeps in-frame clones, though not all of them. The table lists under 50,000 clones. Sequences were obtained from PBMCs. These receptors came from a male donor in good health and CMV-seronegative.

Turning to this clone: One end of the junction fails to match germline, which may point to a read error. CDR3 bases: TGTGCCAGCAGCGTCGGGATCCTCGGGCACTTC. This sequence encodes CASSVGILGHF. The rearrangement uses TRBV11-2 and TRBJ2-4, with D possibly TRBD2 on 5 matching bases. From germline, CDR1 is SGHAT and CDR2 FQNNGV. The CDR3 runs 11 residues.

CDR3 region: CARSWARQGRANTEAFF. For the CDR3, the DNA is TGTGCCAGAAGCTGGGCCAGACAGGGGAGGGCGAACACTGAAGCTTTCTTT. This chain uses TRBV5-3 with TRBJ1-1; TRBD1 matches 8 bases. TRBV5-3 counts as an open reading frame of uncertain function. V dropped 3 bases and J dropped 1; count of bases not matched to a gene: 11. The CDR3 runs to 17 residues.

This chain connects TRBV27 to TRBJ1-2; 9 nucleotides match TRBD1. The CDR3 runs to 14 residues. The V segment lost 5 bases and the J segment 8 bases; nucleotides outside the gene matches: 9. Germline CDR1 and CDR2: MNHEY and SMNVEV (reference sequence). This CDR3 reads CASSPQGATIGYTF. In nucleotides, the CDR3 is TGTGCCAGCAGTCCACAGGGGGCGACGATAGGCTACACCTTC.

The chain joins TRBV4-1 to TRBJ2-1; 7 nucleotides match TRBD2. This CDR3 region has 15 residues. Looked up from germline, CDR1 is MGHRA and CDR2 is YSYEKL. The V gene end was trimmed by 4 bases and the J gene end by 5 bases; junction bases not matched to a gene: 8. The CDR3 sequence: CASSPAGRTDNEQFF. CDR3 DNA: TGCGCCAGCAGCCCAGCGGGGCGGACCGACAATGAGCAGTTCTTC.

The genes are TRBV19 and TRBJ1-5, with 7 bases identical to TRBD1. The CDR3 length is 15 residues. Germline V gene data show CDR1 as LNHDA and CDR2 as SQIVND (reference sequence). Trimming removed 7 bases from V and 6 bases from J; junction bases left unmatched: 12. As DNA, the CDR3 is TGTGCCAGTAACCCCTTAAAAGGGGGCGGTCAGCCCCAGCATTTT. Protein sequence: CASNPLKGGGQPQHF.

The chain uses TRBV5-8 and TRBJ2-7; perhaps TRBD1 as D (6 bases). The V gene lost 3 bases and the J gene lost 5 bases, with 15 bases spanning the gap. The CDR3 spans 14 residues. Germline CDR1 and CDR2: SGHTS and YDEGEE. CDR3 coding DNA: TGTGCCAGCAGCTCCAACGCCAGGGGCGACGAGCAGTACTTC. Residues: CASSSNARGDEQYF.

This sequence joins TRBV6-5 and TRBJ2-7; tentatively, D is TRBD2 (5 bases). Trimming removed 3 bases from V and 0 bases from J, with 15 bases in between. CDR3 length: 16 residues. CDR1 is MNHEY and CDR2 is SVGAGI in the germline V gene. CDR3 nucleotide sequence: TGTGCCAGCAGTTATACGGCGGGTCAAAGCTCCTACGAGCAGTACTTC. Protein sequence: CASSYTAGQSSYEQYF.

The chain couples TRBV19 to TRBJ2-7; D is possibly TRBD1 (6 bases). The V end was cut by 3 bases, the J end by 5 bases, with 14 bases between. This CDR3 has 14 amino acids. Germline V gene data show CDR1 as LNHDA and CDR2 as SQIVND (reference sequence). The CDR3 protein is CASSIRGASHEQYF. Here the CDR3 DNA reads TGTGCCAGTAGTATCAGGGGAGCATCCCACGAGCAGTACTTC. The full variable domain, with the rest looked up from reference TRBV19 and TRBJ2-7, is DGGITQSPKYLFRKEGQNVTLSCEQNLNHDAMYWYRQDPGQGLRLIYYSQIVNDFQKGDIAEGYSVSREKKESFPLTVTSAQKNPTAFYLCASSIRGASHEQYFGPGTRLTVT.

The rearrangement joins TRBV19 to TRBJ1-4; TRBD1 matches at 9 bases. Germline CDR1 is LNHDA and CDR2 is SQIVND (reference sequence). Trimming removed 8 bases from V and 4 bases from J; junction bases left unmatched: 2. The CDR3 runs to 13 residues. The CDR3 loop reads CASHRGRNEKLFF. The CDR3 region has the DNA TGTGCCAGTCACAGGGGGCGTAATGAAAAACTGTTTTTT.

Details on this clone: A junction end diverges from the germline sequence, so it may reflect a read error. The CDR3 sequence is CASSPRDWGTVNAEAFF. The CDR3 nucleotides are TGTGCCAGCAGCCCCCGGGATTGGGGTACGGTGAACGCTGAAGCTTTCTTT. The chain joins TRBV9 to TRBJ1-1; the D is unclear. Germline CDR1 and CDR2: SGDLS and YYNGEE. CDR3 length: 17 residues.

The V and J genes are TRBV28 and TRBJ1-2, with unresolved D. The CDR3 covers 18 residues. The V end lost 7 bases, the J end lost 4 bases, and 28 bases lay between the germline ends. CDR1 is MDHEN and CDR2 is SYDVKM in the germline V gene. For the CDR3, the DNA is TGTGCCAGCACTACCTACAAAGTTGTGGTACGGTGGAGCTATGGCTACACCTTC. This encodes CASTTYKVVVRWSYGYTF.

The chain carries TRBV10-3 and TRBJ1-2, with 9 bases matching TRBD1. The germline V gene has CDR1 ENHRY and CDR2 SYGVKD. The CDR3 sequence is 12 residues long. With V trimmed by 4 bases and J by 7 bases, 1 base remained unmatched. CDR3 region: CAISGDRAGYTF. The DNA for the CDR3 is TGTGCCATCAGTGGGGACAGGGCTGGCTACACCTTC.

This CDR3 is CASRNATGGGYTF. CDR3 in DNA: TGTGCCAGCAGGAACGCAACAGGGGGAGGCTACACCTTC. The chain carries TRBV11-2 and TRBJ1-2; 8 bases align to TRBD1. CDR3 length: 13 residues. Per germline, CDR1 SGHAT and CDR2 FQNNGV. J was trimmed by 8 bases and V by 6 bases; bases with no gene match: 8. The full variable domain, in which reference TRBV11-2 and TRBJ1-2 provide the parts outside the CDR3, is EAGVAQSPRYKIIEKRQSVAFWCNPISGHATLYWYQQILGQGPKLLIQFQNNGVVDDSQLPKDRFSAERLKGVDSTLKIQPAKLEDSAVYLCASRNATGGGYTFGSGTRLTVV.

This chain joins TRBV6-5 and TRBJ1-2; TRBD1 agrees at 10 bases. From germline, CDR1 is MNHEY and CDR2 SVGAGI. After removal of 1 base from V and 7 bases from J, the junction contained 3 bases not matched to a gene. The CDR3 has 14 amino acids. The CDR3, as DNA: TGTGCCAGCAGTTACTACCGGGACAGGGGTGGCTACACCTTC. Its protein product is CASSYYRDRGGYTF.

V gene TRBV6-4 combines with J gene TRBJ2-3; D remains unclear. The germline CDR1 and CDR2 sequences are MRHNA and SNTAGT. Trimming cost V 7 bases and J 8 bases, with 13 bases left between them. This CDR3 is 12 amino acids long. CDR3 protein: CASTQRLATQYF. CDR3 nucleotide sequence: TGTGCCAGCACTCAGAGGCTGGCTACGCAGTATTTT.

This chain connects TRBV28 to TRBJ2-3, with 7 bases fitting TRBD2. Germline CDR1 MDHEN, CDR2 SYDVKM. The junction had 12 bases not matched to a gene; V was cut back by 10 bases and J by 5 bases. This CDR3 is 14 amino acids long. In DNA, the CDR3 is TGTGCCACCTCCTTTGCGGGGGTGGGAGATACGCAGTATTTT. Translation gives CATSFAGVGDTQYF.

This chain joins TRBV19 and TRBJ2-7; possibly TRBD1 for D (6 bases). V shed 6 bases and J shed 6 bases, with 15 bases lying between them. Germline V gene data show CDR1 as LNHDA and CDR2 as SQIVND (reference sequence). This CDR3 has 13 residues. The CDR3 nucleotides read TGTGCCAGTAGCGAACACCGGGACACCGAGCAGTACTTC. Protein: CASSEHRDTEQYF.

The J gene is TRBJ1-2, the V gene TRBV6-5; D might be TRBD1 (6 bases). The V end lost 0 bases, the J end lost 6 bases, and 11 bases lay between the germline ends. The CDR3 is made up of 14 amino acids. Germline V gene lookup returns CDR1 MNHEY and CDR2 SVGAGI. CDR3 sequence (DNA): TGTGCCAGCAGTTACTCGAACAGGGTCGATGGCTACACCTTC. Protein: CASSYSNRVDGYTF.

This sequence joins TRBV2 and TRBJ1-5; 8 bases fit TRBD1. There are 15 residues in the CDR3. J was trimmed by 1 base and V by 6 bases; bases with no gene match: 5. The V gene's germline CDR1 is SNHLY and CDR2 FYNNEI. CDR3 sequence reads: CASRYQGASNQPQHF. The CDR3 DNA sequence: TGTGCCAGCAGGTATCAGGGGGCGAGCAATCAGCCCCAGCATTTT.

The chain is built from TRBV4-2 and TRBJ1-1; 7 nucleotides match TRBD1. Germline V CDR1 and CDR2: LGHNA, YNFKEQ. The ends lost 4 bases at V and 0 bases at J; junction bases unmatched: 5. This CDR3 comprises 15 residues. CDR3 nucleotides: TGTGCCAGCAGCCGACAGGGTTCGATGAACACTGAAGCTTTCTTT. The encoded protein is CASSRQGSMNTEAFF.

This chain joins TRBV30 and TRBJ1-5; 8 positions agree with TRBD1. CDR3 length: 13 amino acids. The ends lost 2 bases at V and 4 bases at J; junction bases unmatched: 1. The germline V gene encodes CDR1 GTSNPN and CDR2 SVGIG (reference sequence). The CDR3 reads CAWSTGGNQPQHF. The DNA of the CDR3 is TGTGCCTGGAGTACAGGGGGAAATCAGCCCCAGCATTTT.

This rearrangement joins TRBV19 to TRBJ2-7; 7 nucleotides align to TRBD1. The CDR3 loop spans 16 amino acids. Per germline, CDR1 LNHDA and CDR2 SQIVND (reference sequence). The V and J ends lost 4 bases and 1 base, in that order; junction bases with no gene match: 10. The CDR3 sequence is CASSTGQGVKSYEQYF. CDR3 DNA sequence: TGTGCCAGTAGTACGGGGCAGGGGGTGAAGTCCTACGAGCAGTACTTC.

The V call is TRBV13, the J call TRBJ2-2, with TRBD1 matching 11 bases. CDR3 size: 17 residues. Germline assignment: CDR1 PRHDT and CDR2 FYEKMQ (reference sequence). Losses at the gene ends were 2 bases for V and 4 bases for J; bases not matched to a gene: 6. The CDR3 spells CASSLNPGTGGTGELFF. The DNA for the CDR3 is TGTGCCAGCAGCTTAAACCCCGGGACAGGGGGCACCGGGGAGCTGTTTTTT. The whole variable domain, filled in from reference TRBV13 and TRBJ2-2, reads AAGVIQSPRHLIKEKRETATLKCYPIPRHDTVYWYQQGPGQDPQFLISFYEKMQSDKGSIPDRFSAQQFSDYHSELNMSSLELGDSALYFCASSLNPGTGGTGELFFGEGSRLTVL.

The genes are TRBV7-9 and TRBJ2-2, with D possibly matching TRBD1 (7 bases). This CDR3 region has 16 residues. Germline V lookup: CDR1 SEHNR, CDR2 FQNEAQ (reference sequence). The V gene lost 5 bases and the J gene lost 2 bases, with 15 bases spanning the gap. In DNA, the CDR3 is TGTGCCAGCAGCCGCGGCGGGACAGCCAACACCGGGGAGCTGTTTTTT. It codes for CASSRGGTANTGELFF.

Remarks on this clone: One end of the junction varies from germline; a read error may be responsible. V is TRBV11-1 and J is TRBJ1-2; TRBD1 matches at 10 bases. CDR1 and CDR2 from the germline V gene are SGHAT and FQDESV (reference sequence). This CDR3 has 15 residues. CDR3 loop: CASSSGTGVNHGYTF. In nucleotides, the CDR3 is TGTGCCAGCAGCTCCGGGACAGGGGTTAACCATGGCTACACCTTC.

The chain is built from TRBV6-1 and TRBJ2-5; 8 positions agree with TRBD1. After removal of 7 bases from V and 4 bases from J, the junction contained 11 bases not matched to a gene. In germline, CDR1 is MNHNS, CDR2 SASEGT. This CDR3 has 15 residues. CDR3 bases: TGTGCCAGCATTAAAAACAGGGGGAGCGGAGAGACCCAGTACTTC. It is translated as CASIKNRGSGETQYF.

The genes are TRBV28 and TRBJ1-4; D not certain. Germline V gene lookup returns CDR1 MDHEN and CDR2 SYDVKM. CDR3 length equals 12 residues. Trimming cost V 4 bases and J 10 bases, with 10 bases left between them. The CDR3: CASSSRPGKLFF. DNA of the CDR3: TGTGCCAGCAGTTCCCGTCCCGGAAAACTGTTTTTT.

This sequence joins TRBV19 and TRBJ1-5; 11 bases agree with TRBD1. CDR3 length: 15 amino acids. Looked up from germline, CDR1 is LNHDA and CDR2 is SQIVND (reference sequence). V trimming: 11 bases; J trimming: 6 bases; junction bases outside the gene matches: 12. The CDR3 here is CASNRDRGLSQPQHF. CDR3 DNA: TGTGCCTCAAACCGGGACAGGGGGTTAAGTCAGCCCCAGCATTTT. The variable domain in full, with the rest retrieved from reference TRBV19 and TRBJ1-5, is DGGITQSPKYLFRKEGQNVTLSCEQNLNHDAMYWYRQDPGQGLRLIYYSQIVNDFQKGDIAEGYSVSREKKESFPLTVTSAQKNPTAFYLCASNRDRGLSQPQHFGDGTRLSIL.

The CDR3 spells CASSMGQSYEQYF. CDR3 coding DNA: TGTGCCAGTAGTATGGGACAGAGCTACGAGCAGTACTTC. The chain couples TRBV19 to TRBJ2-7; 7 nucleotides line up with TRBD1. CDR1 and CDR2 (germline): LNHDA, SQIVND (reference sequence). The length of the CDR3 is 13 residues. With 3 bases clipped from V and 3 bases from J, the junction kept 2 bases outside the gene matches. Supplemented by reference TRBV19 and TRBJ2-7, the full variable domain reads DGGITQSPKYLFRKEGQNVTLSCEQNLNHDAMYWYRQDPGQGLRLIYYSQIVNDFQKGDIAEGYSVSREKKESFPLTVTSAQKNPTAFYLCASSMGQSYEQYFGPGTRLTVT.

CDR3 region: CASSLVGDEQYF. The CDR3 bases are TGTGCCAGCAGCTTAGTGGGAGACGAGCAGTACTTC. The genes are TRBV7-6 and TRBJ2-7; D might be TRBD2 (5 bases). This CDR3 contains 12 residues. In germline, CDR1 is SGHVS, CDR2 FNYEAQ. V was pared by 1 base and J by 5 bases, with 6 bases between.

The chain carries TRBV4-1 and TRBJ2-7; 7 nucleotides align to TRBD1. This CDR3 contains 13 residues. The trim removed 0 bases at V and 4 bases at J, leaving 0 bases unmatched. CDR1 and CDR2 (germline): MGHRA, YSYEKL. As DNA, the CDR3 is TGCGCCAGCAGCCAAGAGACAGGGTACGAGCAGTACTTC. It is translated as CASSQETGYEQYF.

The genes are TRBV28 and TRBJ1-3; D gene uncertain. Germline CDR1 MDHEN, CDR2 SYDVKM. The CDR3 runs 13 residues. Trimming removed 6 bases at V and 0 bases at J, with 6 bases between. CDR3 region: CASRKHSGNTIYF. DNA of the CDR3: TGTGCCAGCAGGAAGCACTCTGGAAACACCATATATTTT.